Listed here are 20 T cell receptor beta chains from one sample, sequenced in a study of T cell changes during pregnancy in multiple sclerosis. Profiling relied on immunoSEQ multiplex PCR, and the TCRdb table lists in-frame clones only, not all of them. Counted here are around 30,000 clones, nearly 90% occurring once; the ten biggest clones make up about 6.9%. The sequencing used CD8+ T cells from peripheral blood mononuclear cells, collected in the second trimester of pregnancy. These receptors were collected from a female donor with multiple sclerosis, enrolled in a pregnancy study.

The chain employs TRBV11-2 and TRBJ1-3, with D possibly being TRBD1 (6 bases). Germline values: CDR1 SGHAT, CDR2 FQNNGV. This CDR3 region has 18 residues. Trimming took 6 bases from V and 8 from J, leaving 29 bases between them. CDR3 region: CASSPWRRPGALEDTIYF. Written as DNA, the CDR3 is TGTGCCAGCAGTCCCTGGCGACGTCCAGGGGCCCTGGAAGACACCATATATTTT.

The chain couples TRBV19 to TRBJ2-7; TRBD2 agrees at 7 bases. CDR1 and CDR2 (germline): LNHDA, SQIVND (reference sequence). J lost 5 bases, V lost 3 bases, and 4 bases had no gene match. This CDR3 spans 13 amino acids. The CDR3 DNA sequence: TGTGCCAGTAGTATGGGCGGGAGAAACGAGCAGTACTTC. Residues: CASSMGGRNEQYF. Full variable domain (missing parts from reference TRBV19 and TRBJ2-7): DGGITQSPKYLFRKEGQNVTLSCEQNLNHDAMYWYRQDPGQGLRLIYYSQIVNDFQKGDIAEGYSVSREKKESFPLTVTSAQKNPTAFYLCASSMGGRNEQYFGPGTRLTVT.

V and J are TRBV30 and TRBJ2-5; TRBD2 is a possible D gene (6 bases). V gave up 0 bases and J gave up 4 bases, with 12 bases separating them. Germline CDR1 is GTSNPN and CDR2 is SVGIG (reference sequence). The CDR3 spans 14 residues. CDR3 bases: TGTGCCTGGAGTGTACAAAACGGGGGAGAGACCCAGTACTTC. Its protein product is CAWSVQNGGETQYF. The full variable domain, in which reference TRBV30 and TRBJ2-5 provide the parts outside the CDR3, is SQTIHQWPATLVQPVGSPLSLECTVEGTSNPNLYWYRQAAGRGLQLLFYSVGIGQISSEVPQNLSASRPQDRQFILSSKKLLLSDSGFYLCAWSVQNGGETQYFGPGTRLLVL.

In this sample, this clone turned up a few times. The chain has TRBV6-6 and TRBJ2-3; 8 bases map to TRBD1. V lost 4 bases to trimming and J lost 2 bases; unmatched junction nucleotides: 2. The CDR3 is made up of 14 amino acids. Germline CDR1 reads MNHNY; CDR2 reads SVGAGI (reference sequence). The CDR3 loop is CASSWTGITDTQYF. The CDR3 DNA is TGTGCCAGCAGTTGGACAGGGATCACAGATACGCAGTATTTT.

This clone was detected once. This chain uses TRBV19 with TRBJ2-1; 10 bases are shared with TRBD1. Germline V lookup: CDR1 LNHDA, CDR2 SQIVND (reference sequence). There are 15 residues in the CDR3. With 7 bases clipped from V and 5 bases from J, the junction kept 8 bases outside the gene matches. The CDR3 loop is CASKTGTGVDNEQFF. Written as DNA, the CDR3 is TGTGCCAGTAAAACCGGGACAGGGGTGGACAATGAGCAGTTCTTC.

The rearrangement uses TRBV9 and TRBJ2-3; 9 nucleotides line up with TRBD2. CDR1 and CDR2 (germline): SGDLS, YYNGEE. This CDR3 has 16 residues. J gave up 0 bases and V 0 bases, and 2 bases lay outside the gene matches. The CDR3 sequence is CASSVELAGSTDTQYF. CDR3 in DNA: TGTGCCAGCAGCGTAGAGCTAGCGGGAAGCACAGATACGCAGTATTTT. The complete variable domain, with remaining parts taken from reference TRBV9 and TRBJ2-3, reads DSGVTQTPKHLITATGQRVTLRCSPRSGDLSVYWYQQSLDQGLQFLIQYYNGEERAKGNILERFSAQQFPDLHSELNLSSLELGDSALYFCASSVELAGSTDTQYFGPGTRLTVL.

By sample fraction, this clone is medium-sized. The gene calls are TRBV6-1 and TRBJ1-5, with 7 bases lining up with TRBD1. Germline lookup yields CDR1 MNHNS and CDR2 SASEGT. The CDR3 is 14 residues long. Trimming at V came to 5 bases and at J to 4 bases, leaving 5 bases not matched to a gene. The CDR3 DNA follows: TGTGCCAGCAGTTCCGGGACAGAGAATCAGCCCCAGCATTTT. Its protein is CASSSGTENQPQHF.

The chain carries TRBV28 and TRBJ1-3; 7 bases align to TRBD1. The CDR3 covers 14 residues. CDR1 is MDHEN and CDR2 is SYDVKM in the germline V gene. Germline trimming cut 6 bases from V and 2 bases from J; bases unmatched to any gene: 4. DNA for the CDR3: TGTGCCAGCAGCAGGGGGAGTACTGGAAACACCATATATTTT. Translated, it gives CASSRGSTGNTIYF.

CDR3 amino acids: CASSLTGQGYSNQPQHF. CDR3 nucleotides: TGTGCCAGCAGTTTAACGGGACAGGGATATAGCAATCAGCCCCAGCATTTT. The V gene is TRBV28, the J gene TRBJ1-5, with TRBD1 matching over 9 bases. This CDR3 region has 17 residues. CDR1 and CDR2 from the germline V gene are MDHEN and SYDVKM. V shed 2 bases, J shed 0 bases, and the junction held 5 bases outside the gene matches.

V and J are TRBV29-1 and TRBJ2-3; TRBD2 matches 8 bases. J gave up 1 base and V 5 bases, and 5 bases lay outside the gene matches. The V gene's germline CDR1 is SQVTM and CDR2 ANQGSEA. This CDR3 contains 14 residues. CDR3 sequence reads: CSVTSGSRTDTQYF. The DNA of the CDR3 is TGCAGCGTTACAAGCGGGAGTCGCACAGATACGCAGTATTTT.

The genes are TRBV7-2 and TRBJ1-1, with 11 bases matching TRBD1. Trimming cost V 6 bases and J 6 bases; bases outside gene matches: 3. Germline CDR1 and CDR2: SGHTA and FQGNSA. The CDR3 runs 13 residues. The CDR3 reads CASRDRGPPEAFF. In nucleotides, the CDR3 is TGTGCCAGCAGGGACAGGGGGCCCCCTGAAGCTTTCTTT.

The chain has TRBV14 and TRBJ2-5, with D possibly matching TRBD2 (6 bases). This CDR3 region has 19 residues. V shed 0 bases and J shed 2 bases, with 22 bases lying between them. Germline V gene lookup returns CDR1 SGHDN and CDR2 FVKESK. The CDR3 coding sequence is TGTGCCAGCAGCCAAGAAATGGTCGGGATGGAGGGTCTTCAAGAGACCCAGTACTTC. This translates into CASSQEMVGMEGLQETQYF.

This chain links TRBV11-3 with TRBJ2-1; 7 nucleotides match TRBD1. This CDR3 is 15 amino acids long. V dropped 1 base and J dropped 7; count of bases not matched to a gene: 7. CDR1 is SGHNT and CDR2 is YENEEA in the germline V gene. The CDR3 protein is CASSLGQGDTNEQFF. The CDR3 DNA reads as TGTGCCAGCAGCTTAGGGCAGGGGGATACGAATGAGCAGTTCTTC.

This chain uses TRBV7-8 with TRBJ2-1, with D possibly TRBD2 on 6 matching bases. This CDR3 is built from 15 residues. Germline V lookup: CDR1 SGHVS, CDR2 FQNEAQ. Between the trimmed V and J ends, which lost 0 bases and 8 bases, there was a span of 14 bases. As DNA, the CDR3 is TGTGCCAGCAGCTTAGCGAGGTTAGTAGCGGATGAGCAGTTCTTC. Encoded protein: CASSLARLVADEQFF.

The CDR3 nucleotides are TGTGCCAGCAGTGACCCGGGACAGACTAACTATGGCTACACCTTC. Amino acid sequence: CASSDPGQTNYGYTF. V gene TRBV6-1 combines with J gene TRBJ1-2, with TRBD1 matching over 7 bases. Trimming at V came to 3 bases and at J to 0 bases, leaving 4 bases not matched to a gene. CDR3 size: 15 residues. Germline V CDR1 and CDR2: MNHNS, SASEGT.

The chain uses TRBV6-6 and TRBJ1-1, with D tentatively TRBD1 (5 bases). CDR1 is MNHNY, CDR2 SVGAGI, per germline (reference sequence). There are 12 residues in the CDR3. The V and J ends lost 10 bases and 1 base respectively, with 10 bases between them. The CDR3 nucleotides are TGTGCCATCGAACAGGAGAACACTGAAGCTTTCTTT. This encodes CAIEQENTEAFF.

The chain links TRBV5-1 to TRBJ2-7; 7 bases match TRBD1. The CDR3 spans 14 residues. Germline lookup yields CDR1 SGHRS and CDR2 YFSETQ. With V trimmed by 3 bases and J by 5 bases, 8 bases remained unmatched. CDR3 sequence: CASSYTTGIHEQYF. The CDR3 coding sequence is TGCGCCAGCAGCTACACGACAGGGATCCACGAGCAGTACTTC.

This sequence joins TRBV7-3 and TRBJ2-1, with TRBD2 matching 10 bases. CDR1 is SGHTA and CDR2 is FQGTGA in the germline V gene. CDR3 size: 15 residues. J lost 6 bases, V lost 3 bases, and 5 bases had no gene match. The CDR3 here is CASSFIAGGSNEQFF. CDR3 in DNA: TGTGCCAGCAGCTTCATAGCGGGGGGCTCCAATGAGCAGTTCTTC. The entire variable domain, with the rest obtained from reference TRBV7-3 and TRBJ2-1, is as follows: GAGVSQTPSNKVTEKGKYVELRCDPISGHTALYWYRQSLGQGPEFLIYFQGTGAADDSGLPNDRFFAVRPEGSVSTLKIQRTERGDSAVYLCASSFIAGGSNEQFFGPGTRLTVL.

The chain has TRBV7-2 and TRBJ2-7; D remains unclear. The V end was cut by 1 base, the J end by 5 bases, with 6 bases between. In germline, CDR1 is SGHTA, CDR2 FQGNSA. The CDR3 totals 12 residues. The CDR3 here is CASSLVRDEQYF. The CDR3 DNA follows: TGTGCCAGCAGCTTAGTCCGGGACGAGCAGTACTTC.

This clone was seen only once. The V and J genes are TRBV7-5 and TRBJ2-1; the table's D call, TRBD1, was not checked against the DNA. TRBV7-5 is classified as a pseudogene. CDR3 length: 13 residues. CDR3 nucleotide sequence: TGTGCCAGAGGGCAGGCGAGCTACAATGAGCAGTTCTTC. Encoded protein: CARGQASYNEQFF.